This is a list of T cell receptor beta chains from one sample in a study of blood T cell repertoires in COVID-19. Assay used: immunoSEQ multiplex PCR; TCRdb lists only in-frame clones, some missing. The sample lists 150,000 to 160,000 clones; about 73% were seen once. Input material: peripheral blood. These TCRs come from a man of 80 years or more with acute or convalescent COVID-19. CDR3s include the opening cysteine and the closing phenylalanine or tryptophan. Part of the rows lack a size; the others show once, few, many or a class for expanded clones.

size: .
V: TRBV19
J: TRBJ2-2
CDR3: CASSRAGELFF

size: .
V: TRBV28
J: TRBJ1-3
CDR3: CASSPPGQGNGNTIYF

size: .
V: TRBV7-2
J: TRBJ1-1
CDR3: CASSQSTGTEAFF

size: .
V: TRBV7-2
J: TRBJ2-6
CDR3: CASSLWAAPGANVLTF

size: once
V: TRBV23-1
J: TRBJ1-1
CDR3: CASSPRRTVLMNTEAFF

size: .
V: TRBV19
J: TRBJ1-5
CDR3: CASSTMRGNQPQHF

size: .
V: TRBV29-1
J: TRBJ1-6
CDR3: CSVGEGPRDNSPLHF

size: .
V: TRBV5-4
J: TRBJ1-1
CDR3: CASSPAGQGAVGTEAFF

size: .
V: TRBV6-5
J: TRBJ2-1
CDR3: CASNNLINEQFF

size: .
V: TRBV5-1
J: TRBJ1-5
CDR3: CASSSTGNPEQPQHF

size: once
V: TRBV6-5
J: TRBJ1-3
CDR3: CASRTTGSGNTIYF

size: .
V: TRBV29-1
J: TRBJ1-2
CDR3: CSAGREDYGYTF

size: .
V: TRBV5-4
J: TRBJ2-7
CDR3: CASSLGSRGGGGAVEQYF

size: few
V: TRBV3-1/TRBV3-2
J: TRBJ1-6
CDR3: CASSHIGANSPLHF

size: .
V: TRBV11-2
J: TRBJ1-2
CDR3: CASSLVRRVPGQVDGYTF

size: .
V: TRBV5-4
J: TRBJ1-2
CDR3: CASSRTGDYGYTF

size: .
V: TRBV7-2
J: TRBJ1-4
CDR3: CASSLEGGRINEKLFF

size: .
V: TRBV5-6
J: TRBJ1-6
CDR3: CASSHGQVYVSKPLHF

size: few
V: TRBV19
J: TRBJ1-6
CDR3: CASSSTDNSPLHF

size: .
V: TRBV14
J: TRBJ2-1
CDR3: CASSPLAGAYNEQFF

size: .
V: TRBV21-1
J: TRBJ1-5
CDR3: CASSNNRTGYYFGPYSNQPQHF

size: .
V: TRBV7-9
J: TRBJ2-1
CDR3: CASRRVRGQGANEQFF

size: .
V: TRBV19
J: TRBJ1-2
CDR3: CASSIRGTDFNYGYTF

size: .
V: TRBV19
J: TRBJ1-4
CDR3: CASSNRGGLEKLFF

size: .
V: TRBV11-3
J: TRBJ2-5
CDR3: CASSLGEPGAKETQYF